These 5 T cell receptor beta chains were all obtained from the same sample, sequenced in a study of shared clonotypes between healthy human individuals. Clones were read by immunoSEQ multiplex PCR, and TCRdb kept only the in-frame ones, dropping some. The table shows about 1,500,000 clones, with 96% occurring only once. Sequencing used naive CD4+ T cells sorted from blood. Noted subset: CD45RA+ positively selected. The receptors derive from a man younger than 40 in good health.

The J gene is TRBJ2-2, the V gene TRBV9; D unclear. This CDR3 has 15 amino acids. The V and J ends lost 7 bases and 1 base respectively, with 14 bases between them. Germline V gene lookup returns CDR1 SGDLS and CDR2 YYNGEE. DNA for the CDR3: TGTGCCAGCGGCGCGGAGACGGAGAACACCGGGGAGCTGTTTTTT. It yields the protein CASGAETENTGELFF.

The rearrangement uses TRBV2 and TRBJ2-5; the D gene is possibly TRBD2 (6 bases). V dropped 6 bases and J dropped 4 bases, with 15 bases sitting between them. This CDR3 has 14 residues. The germline V gene has CDR1 SNHLY and CDR2 FYNNEI. This chain's CDR3 is CASRAFYGRETQYF. The CDR3 region has the DNA TGTGCCAGCAGGGCCTTTTACGGGAGAGAGACCCAGTACTTC.

The chain links TRBV6-4 to TRBJ1-1, with a weak D call TRBD1 (5 bases). The CDR3 has 14 amino acids. With 9 bases removed from V and 4 bases from J, the gap between germline ends came to 18 bases. Germline CDR1 and CDR2: MRHNA and SNTAGT. CDR3 DNA: TGTGCCAGTTCTCGGGGGGGTTTCGGCACTGAAGCTTTCTTT. Encoded protein: CASSRGGFGTEAFF.

This clone appeared a single time. V and J are TRBV28 and TRBJ2-3; 8 bases line up with TRBD2. This CDR3 has 15 residues. Germline lookup yields CDR1 MDHEN and CDR2 SYDVKM. Germline trimming cut 3 bases from V and 8 bases from J; bases unmatched to any gene: 10. The CDR3 bases are TGTGCCAGCAGTTTCGGGAGGGCCGTACGAGCTACGCAGTATTTT. Its protein is CASSFGRAVRATQYF. Together with reference TRBV28 and TRBJ2-3, the CDR3 gives the full variable domain: DVKVTQSSRYLVKRTGEKVFLECVQDMDHENMFWYRQDPGLGLRLIYFSYDVKMKEKGDIPEGYSVSREKKERFSLILESASTNQTSMYLCASSFGRAVRATQYFGPGTRLTVL.

The genes are TRBV9 and TRBJ2-2; 8 bases line up with TRBD1. V gave up 5 bases and J gave up 7 bases; unmatched junction bases: 7. This CDR3 has 14 residues. Looked up from germline, CDR1 is SGDLS and CDR2 is YYNGEE. The CDR3 DNA reads TGTGCCAGCAGGGCTCGACAGGGGTTCGGGGAGCTGTTTTTT. It is translated as CASRARQGFGELFF.